These T cell receptor beta chains were read from a single sample in a study of blood T cell repertoires in COVID-19. Only in-frame clones appear in the TCRdb table, and some are missing; sequencing was by immunoSEQ multiplex PCR. The data show 310,000 or so clones, around 87% seen once. The sample comprised peripheral blood. The receptors originated from a woman aged 25-40 years who had recovered from COVID-19. The CDR3 runs from the conserved cysteine through the conserved F or W. A D gene is named only where the DNA matches it firmly. Some rows have no size entry. The others give once, few or many, or a class for an expanded clone.

NA	TRBJ1-1	TRBV7-9	NA	CASSRGQVLEAFF	TGTGCCAGCAGCCGAGGGCAGGTGCTTGAAGCTTTCTTT
TRBD1	TRBJ2-1	TRBV7-2	NA	CASSTGQGWDEQFF	TGTGCCAGCAGCACGGGACAGGGGTGGGATGAGCAGTTCTTC
TRBD1	TRBJ2-5	TRBV7-2	NA	CASSFGQGAGETQYF	TGTGCCAGCAGCTTCGGACAGGGGGCTGGGGAGACCCAGTACTTC
NA	TRBJ2-7	TRBV27	NA	CASSLSDPTIASEQYF	TGTGCCAGCAGTTTATCAGACCCAACGATAGCGTCCGAGCAGTACTTC
TRBD2	TRBJ2-3	TRBV11-2	NA	CASSLVSGTSSTDTQYF	TGTGCCAGCAGCTTAGTAAGCGGGACTTCTAGCACAGATACGCAGTATTTT
NA	TRBJ2-7	TRBV15	once	CATSTETRGEQYF	TGTGCCACCAGCACCGAAACCCGGGGCGAGCAGTACTTC
NA	TRBJ2-1	TRBV15	NA	CATSRVQVNEQFF	TGTGCCACCAGCAGAGTACAGGTAAATGAGCAGTTCTTC
TRBD2	TRBJ2-3	TRBV18	NA	CASSPRSGGGTDTQYF	TGTGCCAGCTCACCCCGATCCGGGGGGGGCACAGATACGCAGTATTTT
TRBD1	TRBJ1-2	TRBV11-2	NA	CASSLGQGPLGYTF	TGTGCCAGCAGCTTAGGACAGGGACCTTTGGGCTACACCTTC
TRBD2	TRBJ2-1	TRBV3-1/TRBV3-2	NA	CASSQGGLAGYNEQFF	TGTGCCAGCAGCCAAGGCGGACTAGCGGGATACAATGAGCAGTTCTTC
TRBD1	TRBJ2-1	TRBV6-5	NA	CASSYQTGVNNEQFF	TGTGCCAGCAGTTACCAAACAGGGGTGAACAATGAGCAGTTCTTC
NA	TRBJ2-3	TRBV28	once	CASSPTDTQYF	TGTGCCAGCAGTCCTACAGATACGCAGTATTTT
TRBD2	TRBJ2-2	TRBV28	few	CASRLAPNTGELFF	TGTGCCAGCAGACTAGCGCCGAACACCGGGGAGCTGTTTTTT
NA	TRBJ2-3	TRBV30	NA	CAWNGGLGTDTQYF	TGTGCCTGGAACGGGGGGCTCGGGACAGATACGCAGTATTTT
NA	TRBJ1-1	TRBV12-3/TRBV12-4	few	CASSGPGQPIF	TGTGCCAGCAGTGGACCTGGACAGCCTATCTTT
NA	TRBJ2-1	TRBV11-3	NA	CASSFVAVSYNEQFF	TGTGCCAGCAGCTTCGTAGCGGTGTCCTACAATGAGCAGTTCTTC
NA	TRBJ2-7	TRBV28	NA	CASSPRGYPHEQYF	TGTGCCAGCAGTCCCCGCGGATATCCCCACGAGCAGTACTTC
NA	TRBJ1-1	TRBV5-6	NA	CASSPGGNTEAFF	TGTGCCAGCAGCCCGGGGGGGAACACTGAAGCTTTCTTT
NA	TRBJ1-2	TRBV13	NA	CASSLSGHGGNYGYTF	TGTGCCAGCAGCCTCTCCGGCCACGGGGGAAACTATGGCTACACCTTC
TRBD1	TRBJ2-7	TRBV27	NA	CASSFGTGGEQYF	TGTGCCAGCAGTTTTGGGACAGGAGGCGAGCAGTACTTC
TRBD1	TRBJ1-4	TRBV19	NA	CASSLGTGNEKLFF	TGTGCCAGTAGTTTGGGGACAGGTAATGAAAAACTGTTTTTT
TRBD1	TRBJ1-3	TRBV5-6	once	CASSPPTGSGNTIYF	TGTGCCAGCAGCCCCCCGACAGGGTCTGGAAACACCATATATTTT
NA	TRBJ2-5	TRBV6-5	NA	CASSDPGWETQYF	TGTGCCAGCAGCGACCCGGGTTGGGAGACCCAGTACTTC
NA	TRBJ1-2	TRBV6-1	NA	CASSEALSGAGYTF	TGTGCCAGCAGTGAAGCGCTTTCAGGGGCTGGCTACACCTTC
NA	TRBJ2-7	TRBV5-1	NA	CASSLVTEGEQYF	TGCGCCAGCAGCTTGGTAACAGAAGGCGAGCAGTACTTC
NA	TRBJ2-3	TRBV2	NA	CASSATDTQYF	TGTGCCAGCAGCGCGACAGATACGCAGTATTTT
NA	TRBJ2-5	TRBV5-6	NA	CASSLGSHPKTQYF	TGTGCCAGCAGCTTGGGTTCCCACCCTAAGACCCAGTACTTC
NA	TRBJ1-1	TRBV19	NA	CASRLAGSTEAFF	TGTGCCAGTAGATTAGCGGGGAGCACTGAAGCTTTCTTT
TRBD1	TRBJ2-7	TRBV15	NA	CATSRQGQGVYEQYF	TGTGCCACCAGCAGACAGGGACAGGGAGTGTACGAGCAGTACTTC
TRBD1	TRBJ1-4	TRBV27	NA	CASRPTGKNEKLFF	TGTGCCAGCAGACCGACAGGGAAAAATGAAAAACTGTTTTTT
NA	TRBJ1-4	TRBV28	once	CASSFSDSLGGTNEKLFF	TGTGCCAGCAGTTTTTCTGACAGCCTTGGGGGGACTAATGAAAAACTGTTTTTT
NA	TRBJ2-3	TRBV14	NA	CASSQGQGMGDTQYF	TGTGCCAGCAGCCAAGGGCAGGGAATGGGAGATACGCAGTATTTT
TRBD2	TRBJ2-5	TRBV5-6	NA	CASSQPTSGIQETQYF	TGTGCCAGCAGCCAACCCACTAGCGGGATTCAAGAGACCCAGTACTTC
NA	TRBJ1-5	TRBV28	few	CASSTGLYSNQPQHF	TGTGCCAGCAGCACAGGGCTTTATAGCAATCAGCCCCAGCATTTT
TRBD1	TRBJ1-1	TRBV18	once	CASSPPDRAGTEAFF	TGTGCCAGCTCACCACCGGACAGGGCCGGCACTGAAGCTTTCTTT
TRBD1	TRBJ1-4	TRBV6-5	once	CASTERDRGEKLFF	TGTGCCAGCACGGAACGGGACAGGGGTGAAAAACTGTTTTTT
TRBD2	TRBJ2-1	TRBV28	once	CASSDIAGIGYNEQFF	TGTGCCAGCAGTGATATAGCGGGGATTGGCTACAATGAGCAGTTCTTC
TRBD1	TRBJ1-4	TRBV24-1	NA	CATSDSRDRARLFF	TGTGCCACCAGTGATTCCCGGGACAGGGCGCGCCTGTTTTTT
TRBD2	TRBJ2-7	TRBV13	NA	CASRASGRLSEQYF	TGTGCCAGCAGAGCTAGCGGGAGACTCTCCGAGCAGTACTTC
TRBD1	TRBJ2-7	TRBV15	NA	CATSRLVGQGSYEQYF	TGTGCCACCAGCAGACTAGTGGGACAGGGCTCCTACGAGCAGTACTTC
TRBD1	TRBJ1-4	TRBV2	NA	CASSRTGGGYEKLFF	TGTGCCAGCAGCCGAACAGGGGGTGGATATGAAAAACTGTTTTTT
NA	TRBJ2-5	TRBV2	NA	CASSDEAFQETQYF	TGTGCCAGCAGTGACGAGGCTTTCCAAGAGACCCAGTACTTC
NA	TRBJ1-2	TRBV3-1/TRBV3-2	few	CASSLAGRGGYTF	TGTGCCAGCAGCCTGGCGGGGAGGGGTGGCTACACCTTC
NA	TRBJ1-3	TRBV3-1/TRBV3-2	NA	CASSLYSGNTIYF	TGTGCCAGCAGTCTTTACTCTGGAAACACCATATATTTT
TRBD1	TRBJ2-1	TRBV10-3	NA	CAIAPSSRGQEEQFF	TGTGCCATCGCCCCAAGCTCCAGGGGGCAAGAGGAGCAGTTCTTC
TRBD1	TRBJ2-7	TRBV10-3	once	CAARDRGTYEQYF	TGTGCCGCCCGGGACAGGGGTACCTACGAGCAGTACTTC
TRBD2	TRBJ2-5	TRBV4-1	NA	CASSQDGSGGETQYF	TGCGCCAGCAGCCAAGATGGGTCGGGGGGGGAGACCCAGTACTTC
TRBD1	TRBJ1-6	TRBV28	NA	CASSLYEGANSPLHF	TGTGCCAGCAGTTTATATGAGGGGGCTAATTCACCCCTCCACTTT
TRBD2	TRBJ2-3	TRBV4-1	NA	CASSQAGGGAPDTQYF	TGCGCCAGCAGCCAAGCTGGCGGGGGGGCCCCAGATACGCAGTATTTT